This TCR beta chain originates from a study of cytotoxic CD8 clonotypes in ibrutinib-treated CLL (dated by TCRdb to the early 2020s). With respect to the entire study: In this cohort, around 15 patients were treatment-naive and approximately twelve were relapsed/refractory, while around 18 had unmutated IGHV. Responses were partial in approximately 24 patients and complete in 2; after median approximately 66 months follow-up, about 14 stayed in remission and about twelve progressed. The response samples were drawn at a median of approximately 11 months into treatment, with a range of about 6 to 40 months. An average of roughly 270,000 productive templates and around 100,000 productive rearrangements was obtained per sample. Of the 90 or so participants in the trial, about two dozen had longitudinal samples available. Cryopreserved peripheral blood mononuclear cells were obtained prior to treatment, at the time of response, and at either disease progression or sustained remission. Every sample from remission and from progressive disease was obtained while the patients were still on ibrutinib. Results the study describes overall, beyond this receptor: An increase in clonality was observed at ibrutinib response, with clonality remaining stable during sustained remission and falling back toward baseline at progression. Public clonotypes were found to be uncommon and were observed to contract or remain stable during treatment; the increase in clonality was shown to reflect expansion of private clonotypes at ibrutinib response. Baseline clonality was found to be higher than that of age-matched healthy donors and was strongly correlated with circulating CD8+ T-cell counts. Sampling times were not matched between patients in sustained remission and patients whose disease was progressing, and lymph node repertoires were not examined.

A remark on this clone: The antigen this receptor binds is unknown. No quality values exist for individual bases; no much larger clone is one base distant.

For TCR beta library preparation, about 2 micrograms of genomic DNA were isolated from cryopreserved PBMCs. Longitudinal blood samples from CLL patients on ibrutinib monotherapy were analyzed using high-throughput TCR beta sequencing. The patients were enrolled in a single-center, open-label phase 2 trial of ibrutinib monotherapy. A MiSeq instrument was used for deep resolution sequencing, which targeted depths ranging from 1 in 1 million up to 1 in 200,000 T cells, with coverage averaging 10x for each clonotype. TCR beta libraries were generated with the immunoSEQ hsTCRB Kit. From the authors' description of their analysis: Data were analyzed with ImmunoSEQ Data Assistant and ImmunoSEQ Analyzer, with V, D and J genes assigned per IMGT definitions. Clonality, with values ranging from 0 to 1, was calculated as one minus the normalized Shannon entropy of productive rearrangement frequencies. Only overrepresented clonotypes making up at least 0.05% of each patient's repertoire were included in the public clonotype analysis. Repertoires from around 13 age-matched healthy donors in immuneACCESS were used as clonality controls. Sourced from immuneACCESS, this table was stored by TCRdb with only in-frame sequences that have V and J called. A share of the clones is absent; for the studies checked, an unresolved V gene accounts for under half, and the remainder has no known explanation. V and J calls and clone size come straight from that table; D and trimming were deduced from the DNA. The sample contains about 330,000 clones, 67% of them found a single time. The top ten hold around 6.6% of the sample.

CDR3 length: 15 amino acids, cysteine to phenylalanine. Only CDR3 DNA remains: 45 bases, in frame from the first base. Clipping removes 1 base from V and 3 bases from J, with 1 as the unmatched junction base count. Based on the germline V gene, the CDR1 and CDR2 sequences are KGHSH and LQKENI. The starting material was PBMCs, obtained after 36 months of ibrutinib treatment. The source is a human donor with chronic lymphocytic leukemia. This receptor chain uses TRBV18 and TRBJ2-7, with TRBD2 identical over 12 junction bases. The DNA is TGTGCCAGCTCACCACGACTAGCGGGGGACTACGAGCAGTACTTC. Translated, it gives CASSPRLAGDYEQYF.